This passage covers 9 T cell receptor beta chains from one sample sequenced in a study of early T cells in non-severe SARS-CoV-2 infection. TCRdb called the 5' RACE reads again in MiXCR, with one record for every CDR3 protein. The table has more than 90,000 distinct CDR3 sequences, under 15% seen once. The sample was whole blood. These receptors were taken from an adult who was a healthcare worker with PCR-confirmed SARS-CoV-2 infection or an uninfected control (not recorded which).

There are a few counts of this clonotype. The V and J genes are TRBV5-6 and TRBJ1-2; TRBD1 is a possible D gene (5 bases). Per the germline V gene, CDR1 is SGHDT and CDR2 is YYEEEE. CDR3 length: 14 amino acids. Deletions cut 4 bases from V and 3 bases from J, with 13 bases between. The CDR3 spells CASSRGDRYYGYTF. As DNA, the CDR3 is TGTGCCAGCAGCCGGGGAGACAGATACTATGGCTACACCTTC.

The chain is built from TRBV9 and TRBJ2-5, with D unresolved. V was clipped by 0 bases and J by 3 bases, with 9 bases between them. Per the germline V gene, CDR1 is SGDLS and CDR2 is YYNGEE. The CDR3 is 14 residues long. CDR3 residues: CASSVGAAEETQYF. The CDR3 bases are TGTGCCAGCAGCGTAGGGGCGGCGGAAGAGACCCAGTACTTC.

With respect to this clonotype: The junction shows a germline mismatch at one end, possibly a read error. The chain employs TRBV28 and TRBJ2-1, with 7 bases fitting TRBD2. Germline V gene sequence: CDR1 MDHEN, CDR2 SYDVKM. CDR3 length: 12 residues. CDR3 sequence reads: CASSSRGTKLSF. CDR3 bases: TGTGCCAGCAGTTCACGTGGGACTAAGCTGTCCTTC.

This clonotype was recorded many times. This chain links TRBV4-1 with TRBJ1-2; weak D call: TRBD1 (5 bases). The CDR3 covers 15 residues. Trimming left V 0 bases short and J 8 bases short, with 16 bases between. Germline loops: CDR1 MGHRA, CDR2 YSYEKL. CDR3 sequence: CASSQEGAGPLGYTF. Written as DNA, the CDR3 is TGCGCCAGCAGCCAAGAAGGGGCGGGCCCCTTGGGCTACACCTTC.

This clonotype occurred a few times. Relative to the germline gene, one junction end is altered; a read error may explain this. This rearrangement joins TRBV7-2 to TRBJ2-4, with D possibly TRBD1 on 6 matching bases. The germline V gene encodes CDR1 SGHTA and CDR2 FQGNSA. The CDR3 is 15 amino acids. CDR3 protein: CASSSPAGATNIQYF. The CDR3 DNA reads TGTGCCAGCAGCTCACCGGCAGGGGCCACAAACATTCAGTACTTC. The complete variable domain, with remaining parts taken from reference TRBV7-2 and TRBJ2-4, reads GAGVSQSPSNKVTEKGKDVELRCDPISGHTALYWYRQSLGQGLEFLIYFQGNSAPDKSGLPSDRFSAERTGGSVSTLTIQRTQQEDSAVYLCASSSPAGATNIQYFGAGTRLSVL.

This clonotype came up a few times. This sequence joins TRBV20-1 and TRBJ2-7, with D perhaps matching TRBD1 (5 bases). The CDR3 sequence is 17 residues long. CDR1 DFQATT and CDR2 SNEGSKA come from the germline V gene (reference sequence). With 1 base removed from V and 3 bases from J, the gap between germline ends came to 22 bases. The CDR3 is CSARGQKGPLSLYEQYF. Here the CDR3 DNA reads TGCAGTGCTAGAGGACAGAAGGGGCCACTATCTCTCTACGAGCAGTACTTC.

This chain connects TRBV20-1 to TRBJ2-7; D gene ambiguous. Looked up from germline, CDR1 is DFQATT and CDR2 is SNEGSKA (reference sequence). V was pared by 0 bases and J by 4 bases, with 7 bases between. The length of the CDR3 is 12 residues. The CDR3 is CSARDFLYEQYF. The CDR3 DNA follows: TGCAGTGCTAGAGATTTTTTGTACGAGCAGTACTTC.

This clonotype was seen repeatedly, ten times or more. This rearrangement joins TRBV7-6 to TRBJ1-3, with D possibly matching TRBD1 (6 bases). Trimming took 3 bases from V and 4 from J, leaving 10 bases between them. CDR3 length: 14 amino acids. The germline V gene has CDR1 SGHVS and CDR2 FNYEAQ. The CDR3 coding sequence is TGTGCCAGCAGCTTCGTCGGACAGGGAAACACCATATATTTT. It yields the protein CASSFVGQGNTIYF.

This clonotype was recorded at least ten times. Here the CDR3 reads CASSFPGTGKPQHF. In DNA form, the CDR3 reads TGTGCCAGCAGTTTCCCCGGGACAGGGAAGCCCCAGCATTTT. The chain carries TRBV28 and TRBJ1-5; 9 positions agree with TRBD1. There are 14 residues in the CDR3. Germline V gene sequence: CDR1 MDHEN, CDR2 SYDVKM. Germline trimming cut 3 bases from V and 8 bases from J; bases unmatched to any gene: 5.